Each of the 2 T cell receptor beta chains below was sequenced from the same sample in a study of blood T cell repertoires in COVID-19 (dated by TCRdb to the early 2020s). Preparation of the library involved the immunoSEQ multiplex PCR assay. TCRdb re-hosts the immuneACCESS table, in-frame sequences only. Its copies lack some clones; in the studies checked, an unresolved V gene accounts for under half of them, and the cause for the rest is not known. The sample profile shows under 70,000 clones; about 87% of them were found once. The ten largest clones capture 3.5% to 4.5% of the sample. Sequenced sample: peripheral blood. These receptors were obtained from a man aged 50 or older with acute or convalescent COVID-19.

This sequence joins TRBV11-3 and TRBJ1-5; no clear D gene. Germline lookup yields CDR1 SGHNT and CDR2 YENEEA. The CDR3 extends over 18 amino acids. V lost 4 bases, J lost 0 bases, and 19 bases lay in between. The DNA for the CDR3 is TGTGCCAGCAGCTGCCGAGGTCGACGGATCATTAGCAATCAGCCCCAGCATTTT. Amino acid sequence: CASSCRGRRIISNQPQHF.

Only a few counts were recorded for this clone. The chain has TRBV19 and TRBJ1-5, with 9 bases matching TRBD1. With V trimmed by 11 bases and J by 9 bases, 14 bases remained unmatched. Germline loops: CDR1 LNHDA, CDR2 SQIVND (reference sequence). The CDR3 sequence is 14 residues long. The DNA for the CDR3 is TGTGCCTCAACATTTCCGGGACAGGGAAGGCCCCAGCATTTT. Translated: CASTFPGQGRPQHF.